The sample holds a few counts of the clone carrying this T cell receptor beta chain. Its cognate antigen is unknown. The CDR3 runs 13 residues. Germline V lookup: CDR1 LNHNV, CDR2 YYDKDF (reference sequence). V was cut by 1 base and J by 6 bases, with 7 bases left in between. The sequenced template was cDNA made from the entire isolated RNA. Produced via immunoSEQ multiplex PCR; TCRdb's table is partial and in-frame only. The sample holds 550,000 to 850,000 clones, over 10% seen once. This entry belongs to a study of beta chain features in type 1 diabetes. Study-level findings and limits: A pattern of fewer insertions and more deletions at VDJ junctions was seen in type 1 diabetes patients. In cDNA sequencing, cells with high TCR expression could be over-represented. Type 1 diabetes patients had TCRB CDR3s that were shorter (moderately but significantly so) in all four CD4+ subsets. The naive, central memory and Treg TCRB repertoires looked more alike in patients than they did in healthy donors.

Sorting that relied on CD45RO/CCR7/CD25/CD127/CD95/CD27 yielded CD4+ naive, central memory, regulatory and stem cell-like memory cells. The chain carries TRBV15 and TRBJ1-5; D ambiguous. The source of this sequence is a man younger than 35 with type 1 diabetes. The sequencing sample was made of naive CD4+ T cells from blood. The CDR3 sequence: CATSRAQAQPQHF. The CDR3 bases are TGTGCCACCAGCAGAGCTCAGGCTCAGCCCCAGCATTTT. The full variable domain, its missing parts supplied by reference TRBV15 and TRBJ1-5, is DAMVIQNPRYQVTQFGKPVTLSCSQTLNHNVMYWYQQKSSQAPKLLFHYYDKDFNNEADTPDNFQSRRPNTSFCFLDIRSPGLGDTAMYLCATSRAQAQPQHFGDGTRLSIL.